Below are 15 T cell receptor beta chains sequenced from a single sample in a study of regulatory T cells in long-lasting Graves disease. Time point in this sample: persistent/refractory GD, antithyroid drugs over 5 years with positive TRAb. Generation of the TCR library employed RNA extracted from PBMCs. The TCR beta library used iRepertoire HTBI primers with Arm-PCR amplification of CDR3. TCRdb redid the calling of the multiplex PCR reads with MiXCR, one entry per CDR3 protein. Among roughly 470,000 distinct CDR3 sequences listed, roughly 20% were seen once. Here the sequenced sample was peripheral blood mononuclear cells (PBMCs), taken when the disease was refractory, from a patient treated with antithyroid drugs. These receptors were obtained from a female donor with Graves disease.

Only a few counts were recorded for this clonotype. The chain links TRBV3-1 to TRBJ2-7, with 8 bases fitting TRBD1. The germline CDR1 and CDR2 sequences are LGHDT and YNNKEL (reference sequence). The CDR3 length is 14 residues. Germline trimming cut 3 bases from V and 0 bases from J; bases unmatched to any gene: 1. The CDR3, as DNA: TGTGCCAGCAGCCACAGGGGGCGCTCCTACGAGCAGTACTTC. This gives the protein CASSHRGRSYEQYF.

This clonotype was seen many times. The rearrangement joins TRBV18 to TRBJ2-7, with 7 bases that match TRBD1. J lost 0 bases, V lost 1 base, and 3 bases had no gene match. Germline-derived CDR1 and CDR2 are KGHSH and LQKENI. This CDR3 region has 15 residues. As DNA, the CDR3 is TGTGCCAGCTCACCACGACAGGGCGTCTCCTACGAGCAGTACTTC. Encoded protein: CASSPRQGVSYEQYF.

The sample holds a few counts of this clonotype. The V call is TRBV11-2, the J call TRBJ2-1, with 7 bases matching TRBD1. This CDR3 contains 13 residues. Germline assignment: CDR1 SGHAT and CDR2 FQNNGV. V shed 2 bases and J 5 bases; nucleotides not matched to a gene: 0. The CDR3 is CASSLRGHNEQFF. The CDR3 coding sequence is TGTGCCAGCAGCTTAAGGGGGCACAATGAGCAGTTCTTC.

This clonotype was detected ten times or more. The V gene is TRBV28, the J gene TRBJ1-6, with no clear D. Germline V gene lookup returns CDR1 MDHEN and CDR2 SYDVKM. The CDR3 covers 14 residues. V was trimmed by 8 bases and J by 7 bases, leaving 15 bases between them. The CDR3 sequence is CASRRSGWNSPLHF. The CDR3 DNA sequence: TGTGCCAGCCGCCGATCGGGGTGGAATTCACCCCTCCACTTT.

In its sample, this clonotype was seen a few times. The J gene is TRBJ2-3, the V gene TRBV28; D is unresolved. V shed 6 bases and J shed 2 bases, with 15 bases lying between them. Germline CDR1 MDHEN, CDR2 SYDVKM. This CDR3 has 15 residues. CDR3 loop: CASSRRMGITDTQYF. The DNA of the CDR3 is TGTGCCAGCAGCCGCAGGATGGGGATCACAGATACGCAGTATTTT.

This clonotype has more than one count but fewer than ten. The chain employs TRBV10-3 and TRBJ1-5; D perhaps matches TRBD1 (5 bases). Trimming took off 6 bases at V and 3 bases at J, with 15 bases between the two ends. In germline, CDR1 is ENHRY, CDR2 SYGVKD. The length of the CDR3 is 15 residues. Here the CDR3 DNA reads TGTGCCATCAGCCCCGGGGGAGGTCCCAATCAGCCCCAGCATTTT. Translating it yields CAISPGGGPNQPQHF.

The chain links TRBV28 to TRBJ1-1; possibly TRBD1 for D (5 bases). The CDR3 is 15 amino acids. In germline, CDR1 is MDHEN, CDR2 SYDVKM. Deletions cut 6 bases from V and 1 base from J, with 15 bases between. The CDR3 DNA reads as TGTGCCAGCAGCCGTGAAATAGACAGGAACACTGAAGCTTTCTTT. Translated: CASSREIDRNTEAFF.

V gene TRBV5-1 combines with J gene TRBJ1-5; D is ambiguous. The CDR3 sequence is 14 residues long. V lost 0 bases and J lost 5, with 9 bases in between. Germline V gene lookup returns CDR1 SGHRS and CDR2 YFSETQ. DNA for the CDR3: TGCGCCAGCAGCTTGGCCGGGCACTATCAGCCCCAGCATTTT. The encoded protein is CASSLAGHYQPQHF.

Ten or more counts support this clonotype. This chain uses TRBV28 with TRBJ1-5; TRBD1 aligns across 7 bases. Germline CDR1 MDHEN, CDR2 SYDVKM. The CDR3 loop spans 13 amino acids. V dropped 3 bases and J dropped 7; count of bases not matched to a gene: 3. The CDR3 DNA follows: TGTGCCAGCAGTTTTACAGGGGTGCAGCCCCAGCATTTT. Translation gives CASSFTGVQPQHF. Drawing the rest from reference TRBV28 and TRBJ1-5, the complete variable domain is DVKVTQSSRYLVKRTGEKVFLECVQDMDHENMFWYRQDPGLGLRLIYFSYDVKMKEKGDIPEGYSVSREKKERFSLILESASTNQTSMYLCASSFTGVQPQHFGDGTRLSIL.

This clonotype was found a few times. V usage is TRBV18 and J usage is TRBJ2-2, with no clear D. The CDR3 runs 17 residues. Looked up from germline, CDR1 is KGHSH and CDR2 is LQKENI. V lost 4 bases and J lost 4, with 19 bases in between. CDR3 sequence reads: CASSRILPLDGTGELFF. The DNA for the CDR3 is TGTGCCAGCTCACGTATCCTCCCCCTGGACGGCACCGGGGAGCTGTTTTTT.

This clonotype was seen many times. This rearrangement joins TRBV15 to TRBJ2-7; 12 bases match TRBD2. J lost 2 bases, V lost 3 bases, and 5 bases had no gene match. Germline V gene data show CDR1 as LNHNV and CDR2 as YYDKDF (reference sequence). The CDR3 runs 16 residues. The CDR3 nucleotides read TGTGCCACCAGCAGGATTCTAGCGGGAGGGACCTACGAGCAGTACTTC. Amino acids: CATSRILAGGTYEQYF.

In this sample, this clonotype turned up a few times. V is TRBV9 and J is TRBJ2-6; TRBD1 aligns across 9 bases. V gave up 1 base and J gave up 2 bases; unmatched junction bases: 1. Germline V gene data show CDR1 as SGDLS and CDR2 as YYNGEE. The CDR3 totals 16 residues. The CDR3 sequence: CASSVWDRAGANVLTF. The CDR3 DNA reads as TGTGCCAGCAGCGTATGGGACAGGGCTGGGGCCAACGTCCTGACTTTC.

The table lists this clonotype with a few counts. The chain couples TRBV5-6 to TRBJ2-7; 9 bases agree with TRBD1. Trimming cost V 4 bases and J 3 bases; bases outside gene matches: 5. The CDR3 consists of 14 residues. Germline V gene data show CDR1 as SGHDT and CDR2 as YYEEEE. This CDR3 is CASSRDRVIYEQYF. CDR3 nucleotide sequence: TGTGCCAGCAGCCGGGACAGGGTGATCTACGAGCAGTACTTC.

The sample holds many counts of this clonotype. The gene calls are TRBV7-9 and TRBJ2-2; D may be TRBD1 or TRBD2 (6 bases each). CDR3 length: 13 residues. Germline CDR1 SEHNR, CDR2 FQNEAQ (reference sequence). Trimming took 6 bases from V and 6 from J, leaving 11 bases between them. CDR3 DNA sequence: TGTGCCAGCAGTTCAAGGGGGGCCGGGGAGCTGTTTTTT. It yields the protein CASSSRGAGELFF.

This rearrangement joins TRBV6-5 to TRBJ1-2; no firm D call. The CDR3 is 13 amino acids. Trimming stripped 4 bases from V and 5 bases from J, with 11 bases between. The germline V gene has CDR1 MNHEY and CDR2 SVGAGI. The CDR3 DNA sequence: TGTGCCAGCAGTTCCCTATACCCTTATGGCTACACCTTC. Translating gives CASSSLYPYGYTF.